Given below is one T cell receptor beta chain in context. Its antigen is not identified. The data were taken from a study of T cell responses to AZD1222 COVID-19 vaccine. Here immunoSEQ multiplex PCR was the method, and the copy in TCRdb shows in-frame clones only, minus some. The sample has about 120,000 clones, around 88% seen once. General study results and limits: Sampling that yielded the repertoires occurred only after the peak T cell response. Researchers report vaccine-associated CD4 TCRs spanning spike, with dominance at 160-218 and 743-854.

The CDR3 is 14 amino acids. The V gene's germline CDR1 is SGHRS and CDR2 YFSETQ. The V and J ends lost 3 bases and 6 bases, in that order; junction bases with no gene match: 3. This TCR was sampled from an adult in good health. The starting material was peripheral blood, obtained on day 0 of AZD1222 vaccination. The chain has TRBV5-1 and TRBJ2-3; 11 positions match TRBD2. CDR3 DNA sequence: TGCGCCAGCAGCTGGGGACTAGCGGAGGATACGCAGTATTTT. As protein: CASSWGLAEDTQYF.